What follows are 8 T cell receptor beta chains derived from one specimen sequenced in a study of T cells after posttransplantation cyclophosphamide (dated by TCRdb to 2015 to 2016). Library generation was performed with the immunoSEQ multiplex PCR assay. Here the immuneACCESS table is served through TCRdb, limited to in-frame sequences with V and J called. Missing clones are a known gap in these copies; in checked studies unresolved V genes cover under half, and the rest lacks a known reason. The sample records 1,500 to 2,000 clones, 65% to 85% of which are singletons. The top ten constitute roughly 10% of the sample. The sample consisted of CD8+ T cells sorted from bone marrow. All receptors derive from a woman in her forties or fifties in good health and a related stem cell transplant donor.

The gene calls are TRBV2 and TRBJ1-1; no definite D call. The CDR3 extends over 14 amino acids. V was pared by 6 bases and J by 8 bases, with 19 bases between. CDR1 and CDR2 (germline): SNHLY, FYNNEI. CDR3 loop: CASRGYAGFGEAFF. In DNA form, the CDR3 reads TGTGCCAGCAGAGGATACGCCGGGTTTGGGGAAGCTTTCTTT.

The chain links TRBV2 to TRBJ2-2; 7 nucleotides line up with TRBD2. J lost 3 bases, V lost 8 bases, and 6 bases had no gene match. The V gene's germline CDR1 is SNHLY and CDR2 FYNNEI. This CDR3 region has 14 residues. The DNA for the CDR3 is TGTGCCAGCGGGTGGGGAGGGGACACCGGGGAGCTGTTTTTT. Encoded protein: CASGWGGDTGELFF.

DNA of the CDR3: TGTGCTAGTGGTTTGGGACATTTGCCGGGGGGGTCCTACAATGAGCAGTTCTTC. It yields the protein CASGLGHLPGGSYNEQFF. The V call is TRBV12-5, the J call TRBJ2-1; 8 nucleotides match TRBD2. This CDR3 spans 18 amino acids. With 1 base clipped from V and 1 base from J, the junction kept 9 bases outside the gene matches. Germline V lookup: CDR1 LGHNT, CDR2 FRNRAP.

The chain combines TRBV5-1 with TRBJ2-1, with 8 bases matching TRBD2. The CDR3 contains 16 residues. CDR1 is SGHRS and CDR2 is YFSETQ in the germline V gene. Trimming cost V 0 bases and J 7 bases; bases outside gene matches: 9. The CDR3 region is CASSLGIAGPFNEQFF. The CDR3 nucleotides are TGCGCCAGCAGCTTGGGGATAGCGGGGCCCTTTAATGAGCAGTTCTTC. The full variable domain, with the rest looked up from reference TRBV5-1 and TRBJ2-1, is KAGVTQTPRYLIKTRGQQVTLSCSPISGHRSVSWYQQTPGQGLQFLFEYFSETQRNKGNFPGRFSGRQFSNSRSEMNVSTLELGDSALYLCASSLGIAGPFNEQFFGPGTRLTVL.

CDR3 coding DNA: TGTGCCACCCACCTGACAGGACACGGGGAAGAGACCCAGTACTTC. Its protein product is CATHLTGHGEETQYF. The chain recombines TRBV6-1 with TRBJ2-5; perhaps TRBD1 as D (6 bases). Germline loops: CDR1 MNHNS, CDR2 SASEGT. Trimming removed 10 bases from V and 3 bases from J, with 21 bases in between. This CDR3 comprises 15 residues.

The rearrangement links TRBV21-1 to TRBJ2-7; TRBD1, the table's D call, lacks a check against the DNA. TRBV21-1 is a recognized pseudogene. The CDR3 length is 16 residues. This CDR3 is CASSKVGQAIPYEQYF. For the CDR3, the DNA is TGTGCCAGCAGCAAAGTGGGACAGGCGATCCCCTACGAGCAGTACTTC.

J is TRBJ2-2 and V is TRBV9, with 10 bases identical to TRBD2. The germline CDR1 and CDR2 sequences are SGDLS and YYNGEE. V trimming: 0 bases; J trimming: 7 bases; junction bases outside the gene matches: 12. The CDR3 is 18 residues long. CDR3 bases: TGTGCCAGCAGCGTAGCCTATAGGGCTAGCGGGAGCGGCGGGGAGCTGTTTTTT. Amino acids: CASSVAYRASGSGGELFF.

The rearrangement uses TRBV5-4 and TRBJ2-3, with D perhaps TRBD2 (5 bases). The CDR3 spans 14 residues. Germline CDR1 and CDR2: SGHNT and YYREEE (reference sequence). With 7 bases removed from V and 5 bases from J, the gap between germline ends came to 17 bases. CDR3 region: CASASVGELDTQYF. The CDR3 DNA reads TGTGCCAGCGCTTCGGTCGGGGAGCTAGATACGCAGTATTTT.